The text below deals with one T cell receptor (beta chain). In every case, the donor was a healthy Caucasian. The data derive from a study of identical twins. TCRdb reprocessed the 5' RACE reads via MiXCR and lists one record per CDR3 protein. The sample includes some 440,000 distinct CDR3 sequences, roughly 24% of them seen just once. The V and J ends lost 5 bases and 6 bases, in that order; junction bases with no gene match: 4. CDR1 is SGHRS, CDR2 YFSETQ, per germline. This CDR3 contains 14 residues. The sample also formed part of further work on T cells expressing NK-cell markers. That study reports: In the group of eight sequenced donors, seven were HCMV-seropositive and one was seronegative. Only alpha-beta TCR T cells were sorted in several experiments, using an anti-gamma-delta TCR antibody.

This chain links TRBV5-1 with TRBJ2-3; 12 nucleotides agree with TRBD2. Specimen: CD4+ T cells sorted from blood. The receptor was derived from a woman younger than 35 in good health. In nucleotides, the CDR3 is TGCGCCAGCAGTCACACTAGCGGGAGGGATACGCAGTATTTT. Its translation is CASSHTSGRDTQYF.